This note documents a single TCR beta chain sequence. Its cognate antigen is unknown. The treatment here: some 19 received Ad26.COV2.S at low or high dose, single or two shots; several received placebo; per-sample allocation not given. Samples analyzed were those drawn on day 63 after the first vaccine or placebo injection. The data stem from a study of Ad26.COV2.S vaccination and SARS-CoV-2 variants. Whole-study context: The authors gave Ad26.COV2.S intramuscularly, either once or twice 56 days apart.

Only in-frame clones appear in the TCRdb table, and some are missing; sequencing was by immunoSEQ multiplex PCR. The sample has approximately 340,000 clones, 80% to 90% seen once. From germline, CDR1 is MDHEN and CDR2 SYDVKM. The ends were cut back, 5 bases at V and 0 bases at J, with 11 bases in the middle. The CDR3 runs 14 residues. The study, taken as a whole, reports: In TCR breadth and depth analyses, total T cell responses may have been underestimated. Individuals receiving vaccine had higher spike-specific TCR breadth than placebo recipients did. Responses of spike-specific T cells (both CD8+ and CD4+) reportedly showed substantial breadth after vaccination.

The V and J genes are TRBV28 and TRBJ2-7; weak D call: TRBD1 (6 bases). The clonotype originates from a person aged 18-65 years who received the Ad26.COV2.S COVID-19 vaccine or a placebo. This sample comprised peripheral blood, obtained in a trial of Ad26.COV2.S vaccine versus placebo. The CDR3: CASSPPGHSYEQYF. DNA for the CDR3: TGTGCCAGCAGTCCTCCGGGACACTCCTACGAGCAGTACTTC.